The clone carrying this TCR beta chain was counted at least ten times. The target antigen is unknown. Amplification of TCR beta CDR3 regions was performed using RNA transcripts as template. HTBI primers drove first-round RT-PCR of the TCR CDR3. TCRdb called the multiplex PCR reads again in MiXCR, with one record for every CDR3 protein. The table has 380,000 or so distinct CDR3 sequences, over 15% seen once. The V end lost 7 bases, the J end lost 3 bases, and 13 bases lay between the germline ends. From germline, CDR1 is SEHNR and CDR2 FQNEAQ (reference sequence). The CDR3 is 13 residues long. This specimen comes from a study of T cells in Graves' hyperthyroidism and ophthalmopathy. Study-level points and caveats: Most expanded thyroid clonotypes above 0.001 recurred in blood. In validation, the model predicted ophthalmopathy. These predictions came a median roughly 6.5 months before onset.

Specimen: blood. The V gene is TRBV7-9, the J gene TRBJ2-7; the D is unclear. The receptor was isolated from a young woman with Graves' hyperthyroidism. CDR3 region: CASKGSTDYEQYF. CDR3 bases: TGTGCCAGCAAAGGCAGCACGGACTACGAGCAGTACTTC.